This T cell receptor (beta chain) came from a study of T cell repertoires in cytomegalovirus infection. The overall study: Both a matching HLA type and CMV infection were indicated by public TCR beta signatures.

TCRdb fed the reads into MiXCR, producing one record per CDR3 protein. The sample carries 250,000 to 300,000 distinct CDR3 sequences, roughly a fifth recorded once. Broader study findings: Clonotypes of TCR beta that were HLA-C-restricted and CMV-specific dominated the ex vivo response. Based on cumulative public TCR beta family frequency, carriers of CMV plus the relevant HLA were identified.

In its sample, this clonotype was seen many times. Antigen: not known. This CDR3 is built from 16 residues. Germline lookup yields CDR1 SGHTA and CDR2 FQGNSA. The V end lost 4 bases, the J end lost 0 bases, and 15 bases lay between the germline ends. This sample comprised cultured PBMCs, obtained from culture after CMV antigen stimulation. The V gene is TRBV7-2, the J gene TRBJ1-1; D might be TRBD1 (5 bases). The receptor was isolated from a human donor in good health (CMV status not recorded). Some clones in this sample may be carry-over from other donors' samples. The CDR3 protein is CASSSDVGPMNTEAFF. The CDR3 DNA reads as TGTGCCAGCAGCTCCGATGTGGGGCCGATGAACACTGAAGCTTTCTTT.